Ten or more counts support the clone carrying this TCR beta chain. Its antigen is currently unknown. The time point here: persistent/refractory GD, antithyroid drugs over 5 years with positive TRAb. Making the TCR library involved RNA that had been extracted from PBMCs. The sample comes from a study of regulatory T cells in long-lasting Graves disease. Study conclusions and caveats: Newly diagnosed patients had higher TCR diversity than persistent Graves' patients did. The analysis examined peripheral blood only and excluded thyroid tissue.

According to the study, TCR beta libraries were built with iRepertoire HTBI primers and CDR3-region Arm-PCR. TCRdb re-called the multiplex PCR reads with MiXCR, one entry per CDR3 protein. Among around 460,000 distinct CDR3 sequences, about 22% were seen once, and the ten largest hold roughly 14%. The CDR3 runs to 15 residues. Per germline, CDR1 MDHEN and CDR2 SYDVKM. Trimming took 3 bases from V and 5 from J, leaving 16 bases between them. This clonotype originated in a female donor with Graves disease. J is TRBJ1-1 and V is TRBV28, with D hard to call. Sample: peripheral blood mononuclear cells (PBMCs), taken when the disease was refractory, from a patient treated with antithyroid drugs. CDR3 nucleotides: TGTGCCAGCAGTTTCTATTTGGGTAAAGGGACTGAAGCTTTCTTT. It translates to CASSFYLGKGTEAFF.